The rows below give T cell receptor beta chains drawn from one sample of a study of regulatory dendritic cells for organ transplantation. Profiled with immunoSEQ multiplex PCR; TCRdb holds only in-frame clones, not every one. The data show 3,900 or so clones, with 60% seen just once and 15% to 20% held by the top ten. Antigen specificity for these receptors is unknown. The source material was memory CD8+ T cells from blood cultured with regulatory dendritic cells. The receptors shown here come from a human donor in good health. Both conserved end residues are part of each CDR3. Where a row states a size, it is once, few, many or the class of an expanded clone; other rows omit it.

TRBV29-1	-	18	TRBJ2-6	CSPAVEDRGRSGANVLTF
TRBV7-3	medium-sized	15	TRBJ2-7	CASSLTEGAAHEQYF
TRBV19	-	16	TRBJ1-3	CASSILPRVAGNTIYF
TRBV7-2	-	13	TRBJ2-7	CASSLAQLYEQYF
TRBV5-1	-	17	TRBJ2-1	CASRTKPGQGPYNEQFF
TRBV5-1	-	15	TRBJ2-1	CASSPWTGEGNEQFF
TRBV9	-	15	TRBJ2-7	CASSQGHDFSYEQYF
TRBV11-2	-	14	TRBJ2-5	CASSFWGGRETQYF
TRBV11-2	-	14	TRBJ1-5	CASSLGGRDQPQHF
TRBV6-4	-	13	TRBJ1-1	CASSLGERTEAFF
TRBV6-4	-	13	TRBJ1-2	CASSDSNAGGYTF
TRBV9	-	15	TRBJ1-1	CASSGGGQGGYEAFF
TRBV7-8	-	16	TRBJ2-7	CASSKLSDPGAYEQYF
TRBV27	-	14	TRBJ1-1	CASSLSRGYTEAFF
TRBV6-5	few	13	TRBJ2-7	CASTRTGRPEQYF
TRBV6-1	-	16	TRBJ2-1	CASSDNSYRGYNEQFF
TRBV5-5	few	14	TRBJ2-1	CASSTWDWSNEQFF
TRBV4-3	-	15	TRBJ2-7	CASSQGTGYAYEQYF
TRBV27	-	14	TRBJ1-2	CASSLMSGAGGYTF
TRBV6-5	-	15	TRBJ2-3	CASSYSGQYTDTQYF
TRBV9	few	16	TRBJ1-1	CASSVGVMGARTEAFF
TRBV7-2	few	16	TRBJ1-1	CASSLGGGSLNTEAFF
TRBV5-5	once	16	TRBJ2-7	CASSFEDKPYSYEQYF
TRBV6-5	few	14	TRBJ1-5	CASRRTGRNQPQHF
TRBV27	-	15	TRBJ2-3	CASSPLTSGGSTQYF
TRBV4-1	-	17	TRBJ2-2	CASSQFPSGVDTGELFF
TRBV4-3	-	16	TRBJ2-2	CASSQAGGRRTGELFF
TRBV4-1	-	13	TRBJ2-7	CASSLGTGYEQYF
TRBV10-3	large	14	TRBJ2-7	CAISPTSGGYEQYF
TRBV7-9	-	15	TRBJ2-5	CASSLPTSGEETQYF